The clone carrying this T cell receptor (beta chain) was seen a few times. No antigen is known for it. The data originate from a study of T cells after yellow fever vaccination. Study in general: Researchers used SMART-Seq v4 Ultra Low Input to prepare fractions that had low cell numbers.

The germline gives CDR1 SGHDN, CDR2 FVKESK. V was cut by 1 base and J by 5 bases, with 11 bases left in between. The CDR3 is 14 amino acids. The study, taken as a whole, reports: The CD4 compartment and the CD8 compartment contained a small share of clonotypes in common. Primary-vaccination clones mostly resurfaced post-booster (around 95% CD4, roughly 90% CD8).

From the 5' RACE reads, TCRdb called clonotypes with MiXCR, one entry per CDR3 protein. Here the sample spans around 300,000 distinct CDR3 sequences, 4.1% being singletons. This TCR was recovered from a man younger than 35 who received the YFV17D yellow fever vaccine. Sequencing used PBMCs, obtained 5 days after the yellow fever booster vaccination. This rearrangement joins TRBV14 to TRBJ1-1; D not resolved. CDR3 sequence reads: CASSQGGWGTEAFF. As DNA, the CDR3 is TGTGCCAGCAGCCAAGGGGGTTGGGGTACTGAAGCTTTCTTT.